The 17 T cell receptor beta chains below were found in one sample sequenced in a study of beta chain features in type 1 diabetes. The entirety of the isolated RNA underwent reverse transcription, so expressed TCRB transcripts were sequenced. The data were produced by immunoSEQ multiplex PCR, yet TCRdb's version contains in-frame clones alone and is incomplete. The table lists hundreds of thousands of clones, approximately 30% of them singletons. Sequenced material: naive CD4+ T cells from blood. Receptors originate from a man between 18 and 35 years old in good health.

This clone was picked up a small number of times. The V and J genes are TRBV28 and TRBJ2-7, with TRBD2 matching 8 bases. V shed 5 bases and J 5 bases; nucleotides not matched to a gene: 5. Germline CDR1 MDHEN, CDR2 SYDVKM. This CDR3 is 13 amino acids long. CDR3 amino acids: CASSASGRNEQYF. The CDR3 DNA reads as TGTGCCAGCAGTGCGAGCGGGAGAAACGAGCAGTACTTC.

Remarks on this clone: The same CDR3 also results from other DNA sequences found in this sample. The genes are TRBV20-1 and TRBJ2-1; the D is unclear. Trimming pared 5 bases from V and 7 bases from J, leaving 9 bases between. This CDR3 comprises 11 residues. Germline V CDR1 and CDR2: DFQATT, SNEGSKA (reference sequence). CDR3 bases: TGCAGTGCTTCGACTGGAAATGAGCAGTTCTTC. Protein sequence: CSASTGNEQFF.

V usage is TRBV5-1 and J usage is TRBJ2-1, with D tentatively TRBD1 or TRBD2 (5 bases each). V was trimmed by 4 bases and J by 5 bases, leaving 10 bases between them. CDR3 length equals 13 residues. The germline V gene encodes CDR1 SGHRS and CDR2 YFSETQ. DNA of the CDR3: TGCGCCAGCAGCGAACGGGGCAACAATGAGCAGTTCTTC. Translating it yields CASSERGNNEQFF.

This clone was picked up a small number of times. The chain couples TRBV11-2 to TRBJ2-7; 10 positions match TRBD2. The CDR3 extends over 15 amino acids. Per the germline V gene, CDR1 is SGHAT and CDR2 is FQNNGV. Trimming cost V 6 bases and J 0 bases; bases outside gene matches: 5. The CDR3 loop reads CASRVLAGNSYEQYF. In nucleotides, the CDR3 is TGTGCCAGCAGGGTACTAGCGGGGAACTCCTACGAGCAGTACTTC.

This chain links TRBV7-6 with TRBJ2-5; 7 bases line up with TRBD1. Germline trimming cut 5 bases from V and 2 bases from J; bases unmatched to any gene: 14. Germline lookup yields CDR1 SGHVS and CDR2 FNYEAQ. The CDR3 has 17 residues. The CDR3 DNA reads TGTGCCAGCAGCCAGGGTCACCCCCGGGACAGACAAGAGACCCAGTACTTC. Translating gives CASSQGHPRDRQETQYF.

The chain employs TRBV29-1 and TRBJ2-1, with D perhaps given as TRBD1 or TRBD2 (6 bases each). Germline values: CDR1 SQVTM, CDR2 ANQGSEA. The CDR3 is 12 amino acids. With 4 bases removed from V and 9 bases from J, the gap between germline ends came to 13 bases. This chain's CDR3 is CSVAGAGREQFF. The CDR3 bases are TGCAGCGTTGCGGGGGCAGGGCGTGAGCAGTTCTTC.

This clone was seen more than once but under ten times. The V gene is TRBV19, the J gene TRBJ2-5, with TRBD2 matching 10 bases. The V and J ends lost 5 bases and 1 base, in that order; junction bases with no gene match: 4. The germline CDR1 and CDR2 sequences are LNHDA and SQIVND (reference sequence). This CDR3 spans 15 amino acids. Written as DNA, the CDR3 is TGTGCCAGTAGTGCTAGCGGGAGAACCCAAGAGACCCAGTACTTC. This translates into CASSASGRTQETQYF.

As for this clone: Other DNA sequences of this sample code for an identical CDR3. The rearrangement links TRBV30 to TRBJ2-7; no definite D call. The V gene's germline CDR1 is GTSNPN and CDR2 SVGIG (reference sequence). The CDR3 sequence is 12 residues long. V shed 2 bases and J shed 1 base, with 6 bases lying between them. This CDR3 reads CAWSLESYEQYF. The CDR3 DNA is TGTGCCTGGAGTTTGGAGTCCTACGAGCAGTACTTC.

Turning to this clone: The same CDR3 can be traced to other DNA sequences in this sample. V gene TRBV30 combines with J gene TRBJ1-1, with D unresolved. The CDR3 has 11 residues. Trimming pared 2 bases from V and 3 bases from J, leaving 4 bases between. CDR1 is GTSNPN, CDR2 SVGIG, per germline (reference sequence). The CDR3 DNA sequence: TGTGCCTGGAGTTCGTACACTGAAGCTTTCTTT. It is translated as CAWSSYTEAFF.

V gene TRBV28 combines with J gene TRBJ1-1; 9 bases are a match to TRBD1. The CDR3 loop spans 15 amino acids. The germline V gene encodes CDR1 MDHEN and CDR2 SYDVKM. Trimming at V came to 5 bases and at J to 1 base, leaving 5 bases not matched to a gene. The CDR3 reads CASSGTGTKNTEAFF. The CDR3 nucleotides are TGTGCCAGCAGTGGGACAGGGACAAAGAACACTGAAGCTTTCTTT.

V is TRBV15 and J is TRBJ2-6, with D unresolved. This CDR3 has 11 residues. The germline V gene encodes CDR1 LNHNV and CDR2 YYDKDF (reference sequence). V shed 3 bases and J shed 10 bases, with 4 bases lying between them. CDR3: CATSRENVLTF. In DNA, the CDR3 is TGTGCCACCAGCAGGGAAAACGTCCTGACTTTC.

Here the CDR3 reads CASSPLAGEGNEQFF. CDR3 in DNA: TGTGCCAGTAGTCCTCTAGCGGGAGAAGGCAATGAGCAGTTCTTC. The rearrangement uses TRBV19 and TRBJ2-1, with 10 bases identical to TRBD2. Trimming removed 5 bases from V and 6 bases from J; junction bases left unmatched: 7. This CDR3 region has 15 residues. Germline-derived CDR1 and CDR2 are LNHDA and SQIVND (reference sequence).

The V and J genes are TRBV4-3 and TRBJ2-1, with D possibly called TRBD1 or TRBD2 (5 bases each). Looked up from germline, CDR1 is LGHNA and CDR2 is YSLEER. Trimming removed 4 bases at V and 6 bases at J, with 16 bases between. The CDR3 spans 15 residues. The CDR3 nucleotides read TGCGCCAGCAGCCTCCGTGGGGCCCGGGGCAATGAGCAGTTCTTC. This gives the protein CASSLRGARGNEQFF.

This chain joins TRBV2 and TRBJ1-1; D remains unclear. The CDR3 has 15 residues. With 4 bases removed from V and 1 base from J, the gap between germline ends came to 13 bases. Germline V gene data show CDR1 as SNHLY and CDR2 as FYNNEI. This CDR3 is CASSVAPQGNTEAFF. The CDR3 region has the DNA TGTGCCAGCAGTGTTGCCCCCCAAGGGAACACTGAAGCTTTCTTT. The complete variable domain, with remaining parts taken from reference TRBV2 and TRBJ1-1, reads EPEVTQTPSHQVTQMGQEVILRCVPISNHLYFYWYRQILGQKVEFLVSFYNNEISEKSEIFDDQFSVERPDGSNFTLKIRSTKLEDSAMYFCASSVAPQGNTEAFFGQGTRLTVV.

The chain carries TRBV7-2 and TRBJ2-7; the D gene could be TRBD1 or TRBD2 (5 bases each). There are 13 residues in the CDR3. V was pared by 10 bases and J by 2 bases, with 15 bases between. Germline V gene data show CDR1 as SGHTA and CDR2 as FQGNSA. The CDR3 nucleotides are TGTGCCATCGGTAGTGGGGGTACCTACGAGCAGTACTTC. This sequence encodes CAIGSGGTYEQYF. The full variable domain, in which reference TRBV7-2 and TRBJ2-7 provide the parts outside the CDR3, is GAGVSQSPSNKVTEKGKDVELRCDPISGHTALYWYRQSLGQGLEFLIYFQGNSAPDKSGLPSDRFSAERTGGSVSTLTIQRTQQEDSAVYLCAIGSGGTYEQYFGPGTRLTVT.

This chain connects TRBV14 to TRBJ2-7; 8 bases are shared with TRBD1. CDR3 size: 14 residues. V lost 3 bases to trimming and J lost 3 bases; unmatched junction nucleotides: 4. The germline CDR1 and CDR2 sequences are SGHDN and FVKESK. The CDR3: CASSHRTGNYEQYF. The CDR3, as DNA: TGTGCCAGCAGCCACAGGACAGGGAACTACGAGCAGTACTTC.

The V call is TRBV5-6, the J call TRBJ2-2; D is ambiguous. Trimming removed 6 bases at V and 5 bases at J, with 14 bases between. Germline values: CDR1 SGHDT, CDR2 YYEEEE. This CDR3 is built from 14 residues. The CDR3 DNA reads as TGTGCCAGCAAGGAGACACTAAATACCGGGGAGCTGTTTTTT. This sequence encodes CASKETLNTGELFF.